A selection of T cell receptor beta chains follows, all from one sample in a study of cytomegalovirus exposure and HLA in healthy donors. Repertoires were generated with immunoSEQ multiplex PCR, while TCRdb's copy carries only in-frame clones and drops some. Altogether nearly 110,000 clones are present, under 85% being singletons, with the ten largest covering approximately 4.2%. The sequenced sample was PBMCs. These receptor sequences come from a male donor in good health and CMV-seronegative. CDR3s include the opening cysteine and the closing phenylalanine or tryptophan. The D gene is left open where the match is weak. Expanded clones get a size class; other rows say once, few or many, or leave the size out.

clone_size j_call d_call v_call cdr3_length cdr3_aa cdr3_nt
NA TRBJ2-3 TRBD2 TRBV2 15 CASVGLAGQAGTQYF TGTGCCAGCGTAGGACTAGCGGGCCAAGCGGGAACGCAGTATTTT
NA TRBJ2-7 TRBD2 TRBV5-1 12 CASSSGGDEQYF TGCGCCAGCAGCTCCGGGGGGGACGAGCAGTACTTC
once TRBJ2-5 TRBD2 TRBV7-6 14 CASRGAGEVETQYF TGTGCCAGCAGAGGAGCGGGAGAGGTGGAGACCCAGTACTTC
few TRBJ2-3 NA TRBV13 16 CASSLNGRVRTDTQYF TGTGCCAGCAGCTTAAATGGCAGGGTCCGCACAGATACGCAGTATTTT
NA TRBJ1-5 TRBD1 TRBV6-1 14 CASLTGQGHQRQHF TGTGCCAGCCTCACGGGACAGGGCCATCAGCGCCAGCATTTT
few TRBJ1-2 NA TRBV7-9 15 CASSHDTGFYYGYTF TGTGCCAGCAGCCACGATACGGGATTTTACTATGGCTACACCTTC
NA TRBJ1-1 NA TRBV15 15 CATSRESRAAVEAFF TGTGCCACCAGCAGAGAATCCCGAGCGGCAGTTGAAGCTTTCTTT
NA TRBJ2-1 TRBD1 TRBV30 15 CAWRTGTGFWNEQFF TGTGCCTGGAGGACCGGGACAGGGTTCTGGAATGAGCAGTTCTTC
NA TRBJ2-1 NA TRBV2 10 CASTNNEQFF TGTGCCAGCACCAACAATGAGCAGTTCTTC
NA TRBJ1-1 NA TRBV7-2 13 CASSLSRDTEAFF TGTGCCAGCAGCTTGTCCAGGGACACTGAAGCTTTCTTT